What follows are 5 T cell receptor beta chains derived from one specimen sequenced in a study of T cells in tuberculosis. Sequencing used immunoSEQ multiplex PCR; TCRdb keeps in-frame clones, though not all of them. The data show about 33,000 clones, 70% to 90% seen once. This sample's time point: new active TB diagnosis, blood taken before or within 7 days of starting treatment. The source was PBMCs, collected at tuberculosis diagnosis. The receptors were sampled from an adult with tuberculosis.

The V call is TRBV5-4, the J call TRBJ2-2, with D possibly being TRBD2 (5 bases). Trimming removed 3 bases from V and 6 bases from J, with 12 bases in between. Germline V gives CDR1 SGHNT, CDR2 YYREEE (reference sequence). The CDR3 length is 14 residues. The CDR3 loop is CASSWTTRAGELFF. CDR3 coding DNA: TGTGCCAGCAGCTGGACCACTAGGGCCGGGGAGCTGTTTTTT. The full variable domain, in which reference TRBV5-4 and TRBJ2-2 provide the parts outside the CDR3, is ETGVTQSPTHLIKTRGQQVTLRCSSQSGHNTVSWYQQALGQGPQFIFQYYREEENGRGNFPPRFSGLQFPNYSSELNVNALELDDSALYLCASSWTTRAGELFFGEGSRLTVL.

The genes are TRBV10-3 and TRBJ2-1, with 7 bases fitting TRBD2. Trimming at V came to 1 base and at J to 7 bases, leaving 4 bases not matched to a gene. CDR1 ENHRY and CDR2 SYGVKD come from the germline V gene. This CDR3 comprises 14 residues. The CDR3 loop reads CAISEWGGRNEQFF. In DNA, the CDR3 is TGTGCCATCAGTGAGTGGGGAGGGCGAAATGAGCAGTTCTTC.

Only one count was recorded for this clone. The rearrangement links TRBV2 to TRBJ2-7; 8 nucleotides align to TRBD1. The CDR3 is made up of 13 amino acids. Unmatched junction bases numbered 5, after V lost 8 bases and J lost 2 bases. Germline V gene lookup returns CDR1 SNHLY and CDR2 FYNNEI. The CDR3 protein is CASSDREAYEQYF. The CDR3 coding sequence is TGTGCCAGCTCGGACAGGGAGGCCTACGAGCAGTACTTC.

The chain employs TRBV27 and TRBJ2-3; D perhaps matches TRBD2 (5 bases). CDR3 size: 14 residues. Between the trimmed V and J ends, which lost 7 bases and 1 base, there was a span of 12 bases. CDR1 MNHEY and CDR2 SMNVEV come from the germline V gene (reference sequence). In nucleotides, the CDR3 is TGTGCCAGCACCCCCTCCGGGGGCACAGATACGCAGTATTTT. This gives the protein CASTPSGGTDTQYF.

CDR3 DNA sequence: TGTGCCAGCAGCTTAGTAGGGGGTCGCTCCTACGAGCAGTACTTC. It specifies CASSLVGGRSYEQYF. J is TRBJ2-7 and V is TRBV7-9; D is perhaps TRBD1 (6 bases). V dropped 1 base and J dropped 0 bases, with 10 bases sitting between them. The CDR3 totals 15 residues. Germline V gene sequence: CDR1 SEHNR, CDR2 FQNEAQ (reference sequence).